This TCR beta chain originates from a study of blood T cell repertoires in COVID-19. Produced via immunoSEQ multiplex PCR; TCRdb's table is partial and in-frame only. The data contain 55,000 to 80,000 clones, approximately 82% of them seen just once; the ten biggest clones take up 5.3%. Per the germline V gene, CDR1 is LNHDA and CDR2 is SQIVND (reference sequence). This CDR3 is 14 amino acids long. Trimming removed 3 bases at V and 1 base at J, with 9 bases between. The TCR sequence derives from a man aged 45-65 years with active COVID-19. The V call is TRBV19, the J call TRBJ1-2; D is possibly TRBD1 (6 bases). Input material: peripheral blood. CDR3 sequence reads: CASSMDRNNYGYTF. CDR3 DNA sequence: TGTGCCAGTAGTATGGACAGAAATAACTATGGCTACACCTTC.